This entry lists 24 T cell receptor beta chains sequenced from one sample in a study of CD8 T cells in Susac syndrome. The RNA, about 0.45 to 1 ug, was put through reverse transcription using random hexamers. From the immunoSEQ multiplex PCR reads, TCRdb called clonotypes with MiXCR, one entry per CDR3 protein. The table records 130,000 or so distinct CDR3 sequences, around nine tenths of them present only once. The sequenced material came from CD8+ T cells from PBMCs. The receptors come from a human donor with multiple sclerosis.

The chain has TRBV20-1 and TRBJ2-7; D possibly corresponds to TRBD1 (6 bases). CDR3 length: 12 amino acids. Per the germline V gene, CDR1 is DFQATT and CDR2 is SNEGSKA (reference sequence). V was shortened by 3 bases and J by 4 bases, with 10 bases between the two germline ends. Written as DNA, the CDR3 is TGCAGTGCTAGTGACAGGAAGTACGAGCAGTACTTC. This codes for CSASDRKYEQYF.

The CDR3 region is CASSLGAGLQETQYF. The CDR3 DNA sequence: TGTGCCAGCAGTTTAGGCGCGGGCCTACAAGAGACCCAGTACTTC. The rearrangement joins TRBV27 to TRBJ2-5; maybe TRBD2 (5 bases). Germline V gene lookup returns CDR1 MNHEY and CDR2 SMNVEV (reference sequence). This CDR3 region has 15 residues. V was cut by 2 bases and J by 2 bases, with 12 bases left in between.

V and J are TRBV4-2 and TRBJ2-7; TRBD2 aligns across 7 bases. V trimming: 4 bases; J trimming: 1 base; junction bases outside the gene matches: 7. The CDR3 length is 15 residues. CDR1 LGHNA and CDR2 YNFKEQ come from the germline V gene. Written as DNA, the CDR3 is TGTGCCAGCAGCCCCACGCGGGGGAGTTCCTACGAGCAGTACTTC. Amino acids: CASSPTRGSSYEQYF.

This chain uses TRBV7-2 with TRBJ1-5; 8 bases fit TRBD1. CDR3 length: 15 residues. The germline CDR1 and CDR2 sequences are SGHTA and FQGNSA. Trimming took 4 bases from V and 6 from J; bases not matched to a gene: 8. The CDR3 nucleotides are TGTGCCAGCAGCTCGGAAGGACAGGGAAGTCAGCCCCAGCATTTT. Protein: CASSSEGQGSQPQHF.

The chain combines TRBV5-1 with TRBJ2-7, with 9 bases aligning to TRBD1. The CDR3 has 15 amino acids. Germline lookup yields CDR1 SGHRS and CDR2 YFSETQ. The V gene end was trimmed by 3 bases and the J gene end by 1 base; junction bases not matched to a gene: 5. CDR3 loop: CASSWKDRGSYEQYF. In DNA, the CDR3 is TGCGCCAGCAGCTGGAAAGACAGGGGGTCCTACGAGCAGTACTTC.

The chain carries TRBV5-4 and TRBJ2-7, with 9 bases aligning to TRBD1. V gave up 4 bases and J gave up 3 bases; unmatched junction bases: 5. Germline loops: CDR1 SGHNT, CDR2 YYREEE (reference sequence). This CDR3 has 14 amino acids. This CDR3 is CASSGGQGNYEQYF. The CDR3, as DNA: TGTGCCAGCAGCGGCGGACAGGGGAACTACGAGCAGTACTTC.

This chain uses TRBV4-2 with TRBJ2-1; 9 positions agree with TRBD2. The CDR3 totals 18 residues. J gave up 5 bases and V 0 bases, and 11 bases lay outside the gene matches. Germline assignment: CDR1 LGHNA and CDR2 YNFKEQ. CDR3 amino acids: CASSQDRASGILDNEQFF. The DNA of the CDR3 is TGTGCCAGCAGCCAAGATAGGGCTAGCGGGATTTTGGACAATGAGCAGTTCTTC.

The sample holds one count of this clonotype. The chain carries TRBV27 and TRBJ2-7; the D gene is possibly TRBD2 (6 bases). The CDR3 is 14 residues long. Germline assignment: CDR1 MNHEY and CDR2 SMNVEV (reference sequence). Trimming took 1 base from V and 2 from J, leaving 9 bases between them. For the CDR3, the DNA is TGTGCCAGCAGTTTATTGGGGGAGGCCTACGAGCAGTACTTC. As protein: CASSLLGEAYEQYF.

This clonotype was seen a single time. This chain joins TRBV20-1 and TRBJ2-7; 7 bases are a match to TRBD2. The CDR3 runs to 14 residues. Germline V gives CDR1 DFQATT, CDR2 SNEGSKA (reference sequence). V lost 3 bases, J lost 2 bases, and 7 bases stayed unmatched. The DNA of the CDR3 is TGCAGTGCTAGTGGGGGGGAGGGCCCCTACGAGCAGTACTTC. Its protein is CSASGGEGPYEQYF.

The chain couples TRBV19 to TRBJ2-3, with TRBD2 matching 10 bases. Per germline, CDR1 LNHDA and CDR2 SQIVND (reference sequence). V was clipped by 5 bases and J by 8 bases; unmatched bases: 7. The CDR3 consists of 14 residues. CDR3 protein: CASSLIAGGGTQYF. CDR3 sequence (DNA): TGTGCCAGTAGTCTCATAGCGGGAGGCGGTACGCAGTATTTT.

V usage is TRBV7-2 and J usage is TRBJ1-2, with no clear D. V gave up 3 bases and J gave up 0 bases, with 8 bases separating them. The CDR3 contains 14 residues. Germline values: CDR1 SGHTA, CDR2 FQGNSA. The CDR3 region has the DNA TGTGCCAGCAGCTTGCCAGGACCTAACTATGGCTACACCTTC. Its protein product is CASSLPGPNYGYTF.

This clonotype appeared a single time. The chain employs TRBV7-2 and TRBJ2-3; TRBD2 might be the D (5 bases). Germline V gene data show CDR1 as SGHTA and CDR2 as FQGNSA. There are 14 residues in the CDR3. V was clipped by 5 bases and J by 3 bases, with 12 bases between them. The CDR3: CASSPFGGTDTQYF. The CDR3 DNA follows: TGTGCCAGCAGCCCGTTTGGAGGTACAGATACGCAGTATTTT.

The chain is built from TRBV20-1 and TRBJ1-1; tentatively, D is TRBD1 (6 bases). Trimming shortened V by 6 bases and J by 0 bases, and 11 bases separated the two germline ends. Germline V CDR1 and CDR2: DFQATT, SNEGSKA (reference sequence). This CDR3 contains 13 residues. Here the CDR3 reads CSAATGMNTEAFF. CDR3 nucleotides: TGCAGTGCCGCAACAGGGATGAACACTGAAGCTTTCTTT.

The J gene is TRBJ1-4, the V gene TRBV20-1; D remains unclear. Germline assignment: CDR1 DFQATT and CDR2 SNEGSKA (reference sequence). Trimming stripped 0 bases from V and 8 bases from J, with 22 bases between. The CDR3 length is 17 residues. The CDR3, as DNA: TGCAGTGCTAGAGATCGTGGCGATATAGGCGGAAGCGAAAAACTGTTTTTT. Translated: CSARDRGDIGGSEKLFF.

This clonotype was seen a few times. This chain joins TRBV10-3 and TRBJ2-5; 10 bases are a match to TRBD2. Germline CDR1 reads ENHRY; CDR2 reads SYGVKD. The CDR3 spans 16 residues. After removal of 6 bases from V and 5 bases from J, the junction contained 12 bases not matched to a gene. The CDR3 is CAIRGGPSGSSETQYF. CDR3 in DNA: TGTGCCATCAGAGGAGGGCCTAGCGGGAGTTCGGAGACCCAGTACTTC.

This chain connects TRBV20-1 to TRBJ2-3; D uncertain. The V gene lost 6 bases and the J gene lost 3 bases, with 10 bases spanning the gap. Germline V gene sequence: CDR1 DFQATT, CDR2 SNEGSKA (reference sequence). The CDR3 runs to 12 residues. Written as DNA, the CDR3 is TGCAGTGCACCTCCTCGAACAGATACGCAGTATTTT. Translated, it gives CSAPPRTDTQYF.

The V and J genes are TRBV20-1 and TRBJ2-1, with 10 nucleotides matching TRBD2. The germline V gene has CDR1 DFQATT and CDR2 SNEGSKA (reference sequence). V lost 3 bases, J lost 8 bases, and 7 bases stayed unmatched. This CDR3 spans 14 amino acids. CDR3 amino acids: CSASIGTSADEQFF. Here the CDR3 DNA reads TGCAGTGCTAGCATAGGGACTAGCGCGGATGAGCAGTTCTTC.

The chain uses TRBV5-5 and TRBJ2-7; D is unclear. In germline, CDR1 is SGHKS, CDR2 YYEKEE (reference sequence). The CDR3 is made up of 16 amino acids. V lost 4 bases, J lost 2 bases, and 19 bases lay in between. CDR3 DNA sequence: TGTGCCAGCAGCGCCGGTATGGGGTCTGTTGCCTACGAGCAGTACTTC. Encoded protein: CASSAGMGSVAYEQYF.

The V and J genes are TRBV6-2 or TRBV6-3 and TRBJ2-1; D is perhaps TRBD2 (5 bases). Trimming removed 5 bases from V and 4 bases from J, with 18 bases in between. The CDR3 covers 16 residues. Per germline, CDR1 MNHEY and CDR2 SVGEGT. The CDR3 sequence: CASSTPSSGDYNEQFF. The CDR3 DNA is TGTGCCAGCAGTACCCCTTCCAGCGGAGATTACAATGAGCAGTTCTTC.

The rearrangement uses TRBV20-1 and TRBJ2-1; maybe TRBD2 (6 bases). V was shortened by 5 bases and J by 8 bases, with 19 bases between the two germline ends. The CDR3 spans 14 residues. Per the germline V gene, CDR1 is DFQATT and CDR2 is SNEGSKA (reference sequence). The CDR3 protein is CSAGIGGAGHEQFF. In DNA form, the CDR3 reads TGCAGTGCTGGAATTGGAGGAGCGGGTCATGAGCAGTTCTTC.

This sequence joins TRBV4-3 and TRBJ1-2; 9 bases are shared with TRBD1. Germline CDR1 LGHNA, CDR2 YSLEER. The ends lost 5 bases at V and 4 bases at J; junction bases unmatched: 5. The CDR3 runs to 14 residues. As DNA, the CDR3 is TGCGCCAGCAGCACTGACAGGGGGTCCTATGGCTACACCTTC. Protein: CASSTDRGSYGYTF.

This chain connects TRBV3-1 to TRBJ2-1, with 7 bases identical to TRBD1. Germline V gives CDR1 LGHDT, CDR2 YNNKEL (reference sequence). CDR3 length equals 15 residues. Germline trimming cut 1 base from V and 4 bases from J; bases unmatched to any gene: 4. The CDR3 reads CASSQARTGYNEQFF. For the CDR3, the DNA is TGTGCCAGCAGCCAAGCGAGGACAGGATACAATGAGCAGTTCTTC.

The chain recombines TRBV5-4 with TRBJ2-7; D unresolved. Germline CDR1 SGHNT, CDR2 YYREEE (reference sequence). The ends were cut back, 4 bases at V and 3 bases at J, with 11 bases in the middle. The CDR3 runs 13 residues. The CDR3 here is CASSQPMGYEQYF. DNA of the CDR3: TGTGCCAGCAGCCAACCGATGGGCTACGAGCAGTACTTC.

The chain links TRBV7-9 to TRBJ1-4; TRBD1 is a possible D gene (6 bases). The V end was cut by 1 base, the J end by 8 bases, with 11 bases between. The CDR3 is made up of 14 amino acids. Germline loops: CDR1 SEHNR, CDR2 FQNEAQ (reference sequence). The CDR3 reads CASSLVTGIEKLFF. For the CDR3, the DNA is TGTGCCAGCAGCTTAGTTACAGGGATCGAAAAACTGTTTTTT.